These 10 T cell receptor beta chains originate from one sample sequenced in a study of T-cell reconstitution after alpha-beta-depleted transplantation in children. Unique molecular identifiers were incorporated when the TCRbeta library was constructed. TCRdb reprocessed the PCR reads via MiXCR and lists one record per CDR3 protein. The sample records approximately 190,000 distinct CDR3 sequences, approximately 8% being singletons. Sequencing was performed on PBMCs, mostly from graft donor cells, taken 360 days after TCRalphabeta/CD19-depleted stem cell transplant. Every receptor here comes from a male patient between 2 and 9 years old who had a stem cell transplant for acute myeloid leukemia, so the T cells may come from the graft donor.

In this sample, this clonotype turned up a few times. The chain has TRBV7-2 and TRBJ2-7, with D possibly TRBD2 on 6 matching bases. The V and J ends lost 4 bases and 6 bases respectively, with 19 bases between them. The CDR3 runs 15 residues. Germline loops: CDR1 SGHTA, CDR2 FQGNSA. Here the CDR3 reads CASSSPGRIRGEQYF. DNA for the CDR3: TGTGCCAGCAGCTCTCCCGGGAGAATCCGGGGCGAGCAGTACTTC.

This clonotype was detected only a few times. The chain combines TRBV11-1 with TRBJ2-3, with TRBD1 matching over 7 bases. From germline, CDR1 is SGHAT and CDR2 FQDESV (reference sequence). The trim removed 6 bases at V and 4 bases at J, leaving 16 bases unmatched. This CDR3 region has 17 residues. CDR3: CASSSDRQGQGPDTQYF. The CDR3 coding sequence is TGTGCCAGCAGTTCCGATAGACAGGGTCAGGGGCCAGATACGCAGTATTTT.

This clonotype was detected many times. The gene calls are TRBV9 and TRBJ2-3; D is unresolved. This CDR3 has 12 amino acids. Germline-derived CDR1 and CDR2 are SGDLS and YYNGEE. The V gene lost 0 bases and the J gene lost 6 bases, with 5 bases spanning the gap. DNA for the CDR3: TGTGCCAGCAGCGTAGTGGATGATACGCAGTATTTT. It codes for CASSVVDDTQYF.

This clonotype has a handful of counts. J is TRBJ2-5 and V is TRBV4-2; perhaps TRBD2 as D (5 bases). V lost 4 bases and J lost 2, with 17 bases in between. The CDR3 contains 16 residues. CDR1 and CDR2 from the germline V gene are LGHNA and YNFKEQ. CDR3 protein: CASSPLRAGLQETQYF. In DNA form, the CDR3 reads TGTGCCAGCAGCCCCCTCCGGGCGGGCCTACAAGAGACCCAGTACTTC.

Many counts were recorded for this clonotype. The chain has TRBV7-2 and TRBJ2-1; 12 bases are shared with TRBD2. The CDR3 extends over 14 amino acids. Trimming removed 4 bases from V and 13 bases from J; junction bases left unmatched: 8. The germline V gene has CDR1 SGHTA and CDR2 FQGNSA. The CDR3 is CASSSGLAGSTQFF. The CDR3 DNA follows: TGTGCCAGCAGCTCGGGACTAGCGGGTTCTACCCAGTTCTTC.

The rearrangement joins TRBV29-1 to TRBJ2-7; TRBD1 agrees at 9 bases. The CDR3 totals 13 residues. J lost 4 bases, V lost 3 bases, and 4 bases had no gene match. Germline V lookup: CDR1 SQVTM, CDR2 ANQGSEA. The CDR3 sequence is CSVEGQGPYEQYF. In DNA, the CDR3 is TGCAGCGTTGAGGGACAGGGACCTTACGAGCAGTACTTC.

There are a few counts of this clonotype. This chain joins TRBV24-1 and TRBJ2-6, with 12 bases that match TRBD2. The CDR3 extends over 14 amino acids. V was clipped by 8 bases and J by 10 bases; unmatched bases: 5. Germline V CDR1 and CDR2: KGHDR, SFDVKD. CDR3 loop: CATNRLAGENVLTF. For the CDR3, the DNA is TGTGCCACCAACAGACTAGCGGGGGAAAACGTCCTGACTTTC.

This clonotype was detected many times. The CDR3 DNA follows: TGCGCCAGCAGCGTGTACGGACCCGTGAACACTGAAGCTTTCTTT. Protein sequence: CASSVYGPVNTEAFF. The chain employs TRBV5-1 and TRBJ1-1; no firm D call. Germline CDR1 and CDR2: SGHRS and YFSETQ. The CDR3 runs 15 residues. With 4 bases removed from V and 0 bases from J, the gap between germline ends came to 13 bases. Complete variable domain (other parts from reference TRBV5-1 and TRBJ1-1): KAGVTQTPRYLIKTRGQQVTLSCSPISGHRSVSWYQQTPGQGLQFLFEYFSETQRNKGNFPGRFSGRQFSNSRSEMNVSTLELGDSALYLCASSVYGPVNTEAFFGQGTRLTVV.

This clonotype was observed at least ten times. The gene calls are TRBV12-3 or TRBV12-4 and TRBJ2-1; 8 positions agree with TRBD1. V lost 6 bases and J lost 2; bases outside the gene matches: 6. There are 15 residues in the CDR3. CDR3: CASRPDRVTYNEQFF. The CDR3 nucleotides read TGTGCCAGCAGGCCGGACAGGGTGACCTACAATGAGCAGTTCTTC.

This clonotype was detected a few times. The chain is built from TRBV6-5 and TRBJ1-3; no clear D. The CDR3 contains 14 residues. Germline loops: CDR1 MNHEY, CDR2 SVGAGI. V was cut by 2 bases and J by 1 base, with 6 bases left in between. CDR3 coding DNA: TGTGCCAGCAGTTACGGGCAGTCTGGAAACACCATATATTTT. Encoded protein: CASSYGQSGNTIYF.